These 26 T cell receptor beta chains share one sample of origin, sequenced in a study of shared clonotypes between healthy human individuals. The repertoire was sequenced with immunoSEQ multiplex PCR; TCRdb's copy has only in-frame clones and lacks some. The table records a few million clones, around 93% of them present only once. Sample: naive CD4+ T cells from PBMCs. This sample's subset: CD45RA+ positively selected. These receptors were obtained from a man aged 18 to 29 in good health. Some clones in this sample may be carry-over from other donors' samples.

V is TRBV28 and J is TRBJ1-4, with a possible D match to TRBD1 (5 bases). Germline CDR1 and CDR2: MDHEN and SYDVKM. CDR3 length: 18 amino acids. Trimming took 1 base from V and 2 from J, leaving 17 bases between them. The DNA of the CDR3 is TGTGCCAGCAGTTTATCTCGGGACCCTGATTGGACTAATGAAAAACTGTTTTTT. It specifies CASSLSRDPDWTNEKLFF.

The genes are TRBV7-2 and TRBJ2-7, with 14 nucleotides matching TRBD2. The trim removed 5 bases at V and 4 bases at J, leaving 10 bases unmatched. The CDR3 contains 17 residues. CDR1 and CDR2 from the germline V gene are SGHTA and FQGNSA. The CDR3 spells CASSGTGTSGSRYEQYF. CDR3 nucleotide sequence: TGTGCCAGCAGCGGAACCGGGACTAGCGGGAGTCGGTACGAGCAGTACTTC.

V usage is TRBV7-2 and J usage is TRBJ2-1; 9 positions agree with TRBD2. Germline V lookup: CDR1 SGHTA, CDR2 FQGNSA. Trimming at V came to 5 bases and at J to 16 bases, leaving 9 bases not matched to a gene. The CDR3 loop spans 12 amino acids. CDR3 nucleotides: TGTGCCAGCAGCGGACAGCGGGAGGTCTCTTTCTTC. Its protein product is CASSGQREVSFF.

The rearrangement joins TRBV7-2 to TRBJ2-3; D remains unclear. Deletions cut 7 bases from V and 2 bases from J, with 4 bases between. Germline V gene sequence: CDR1 SGHTA, CDR2 FQGNSA. CDR3 size: 11 residues. CDR3 sequence (DNA): TGTGCCAGCACCAACACAGATACGCAGTATTTT. Its translation: CASTNTDTQYF.

The chain links TRBV28 to TRBJ1-5, with D maybe TRBD1 (6 bases). The V gene lost 5 bases and the J gene lost 1 base, with 12 bases spanning the gap. The CDR3 runs 15 residues. CDR1 and CDR2 from the germline V gene are MDHEN and SYDVKM. CDR3 amino acids: CASSRGGVSNQPQHF. CDR3 in DNA: TGTGCCAGCAGTCGAGGGGGGGTGAGCAATCAGCCCCAGCATTTT.

The gene calls are TRBV30 and TRBJ2-2; D gene unclear. Germline CDR1 reads GTSNPN; CDR2 reads SVGIG (reference sequence). The CDR3 runs to 13 residues. V gave up 0 bases and J gave up 3 bases, with 5 bases separating them. The CDR3 reads CAWSVTHTGELFF. The CDR3 region has the DNA TGTGCCTGGAGTGTAACCCACACCGGGGAGCTGTTTTTT.

This sequence joins TRBV18 and TRBJ1-2; a weak D match, TRBD1 (5 bases). The germline V and J ends were trimmed by 5 bases and 2 bases, with 12 bases remaining between them. CDR1 is KGHSH, CDR2 LQKENI, per germline. This CDR3 is built from 14 residues. CDR3 coding DNA: TGTGCCAGCTCATCCGGGACGCCGAACTATGGCTACACCTTC. Amino acid sequence: CASSSGTPNYGYTF.

The count of this clone is one. This chain connects TRBV19 to TRBJ1-3, with D tentatively TRBD1 (5 bases). Deletions cut 7 bases from V and 2 bases from J, with 15 bases between. Germline V gene sequence: CDR1 LNHDA, CDR2 SQIVND (reference sequence). CDR3 length equals 15 residues. The CDR3 DNA follows: TGTGCCAGTAAAGGGGTGCGCTCACCTGGAAACACCATATATTTT. Translated: CASKGVRSPGNTIYF.

The gene calls are TRBV7-8 and TRBJ1-5; D gene uncertain. Trimming took off 3 bases at V and 7 bases at J, with 7 bases between the two ends. The germline gives CDR1 SGHVS, CDR2 FQNEAQ. This CDR3 contains 12 residues. CDR3 sequence: CASSFFGQPQHF. The CDR3 DNA sequence: TGTGCCAGCAGCTTTTTTGGGCAGCCCCAGCATTTT. Looking up the rest from reference TRBV7-8 and TRBJ1-5 gives the full variable domain: GAGVSQSPRYKVAKRGQDVALRCDPISGHVSLFWYQQALGQGPEFLTYFQNEAQLDKSGLPSDRFFAERPEGSVSTLKIQRTQQEDSAVYLCASSFFGQPQHFGDGTRLSIL.

Comments on this clone: Other DNA sequences in this specimen translate into the identical CDR3. CDR3 amino acids: CASSLSRGEQYF. The CDR3 DNA reads as TGTGCCAGCAGCCTCTCGAGGGGCGAGCAGTACTTC. The chain links TRBV28 to TRBJ2-7, with D tentatively TRBD1 or TRBD2 (5 bases each). The V gene lost 6 bases and the J gene lost 6 bases, with 12 bases spanning the gap. CDR1 and CDR2 (germline): MDHEN, SYDVKM. CDR3 size: 12 residues.

For this clone: This sample includes further DNA sequences coding for the same CDR3. The chain carries TRBV7-3 and TRBJ1-1, with a weak D call TRBD1 (5 bases). The germline V gene encodes CDR1 SGHTA and CDR2 FQGTGA. The CDR3 is made up of 13 amino acids. Trimming removed 5 bases from V and 5 bases from J, with 12 bases in between. CDR3 sequence (DNA): TGTGCCAGCAGCCCGCAGGGTTGGACTGAAGCTTTCTTT. Translating gives CASSPQGWTEAFF.

The genes are TRBV28 and TRBJ2-3; D could derive from TRBD1 or TRBD2 (6 bases each). In germline, CDR1 is MDHEN, CDR2 SYDVKM. The CDR3 sequence is 15 residues long. CDR3 bases: TGTGCTTCTAGGCTCGGAGGGGGGCGAGCAGATACGCAGTATTTT. Its translation: CASRLGGGRADTQYF.

The chain joins TRBV6-5 to TRBJ1-2, with unresolved D. V lost 7 bases to trimming and J lost 5 bases, with 20 bases between them. Germline V gene data show CDR1 as MNHEY and CDR2 as SVGAGI. The CDR3 spans 15 residues. The CDR3 region has the DNA TGTGCCAGCACCTCTCCAGGAGGTAACTTTTATGGCTACACCTTC. Translating gives CASTSPGGNFYGYTF.

This rearrangement joins TRBV6-5 to TRBJ1-5; no firm D call. Trimming stripped 0 bases from V and 7 bases from J, with 7 bases between. This CDR3 has 13 amino acids. Germline CDR1 reads MNHEY; CDR2 reads SVGAGI. The CDR3 reads CASSYSPAQPQHF. The CDR3 DNA reads as TGTGCCAGCAGTTACTCGCCAGCGCAGCCCCAGCATTTT.

V usage is TRBV7-6 and J usage is TRBJ2-2; D is possibly TRBD2 (6 bases). Germline V gives CDR1 SGHVS, CDR2 FNYEAQ. There are 15 residues in the CDR3. V lost 5 bases and J 0 bases, leaving 10 bases between the germline ends. The CDR3 reads CASSRGTTNTGELFF. The CDR3 DNA follows: TGTGCCAGCAGCCGCGGGACGACGAACACCGGGGAGCTGTTTTTT.

The CDR3 DNA sequence: TGTGCCAGCAGCTTAGGCGGGGGGATCTCCTACGAGCAGTACTTC. Translation gives CASSLGGGISYEQYF. The chain has TRBV7-2 and TRBJ2-7, with 8 bases fitting TRBD2. Germline CDR1 reads SGHTA; CDR2 reads FQGNSA. With V trimmed by 1 base and J by 0 bases, 2 bases remained unmatched. The CDR3 is made up of 15 amino acids. Looking up the rest from reference TRBV7-2 and TRBJ2-7 gives the full variable domain: GAGVSQSPSNKVTEKGKDVELRCDPISGHTALYWYRQSLGQGLEFLIYFQGNSAPDKSGLPSDRFSAERTGGSVSTLTIQRTQQEDSAVYLCASSLGGGISYEQYFGPGTRLTVT.

This chain links TRBV27 with TRBJ2-7; D tentatively fits TRBD1 or TRBD2 (6 bases each). CDR3 length: 15 amino acids. Germline V gene data show CDR1 as MNHEY and CDR2 as SMNVEV (reference sequence). V lost 5 bases to trimming and J lost 3 bases, with 17 bases between them. CDR3 DNA: TGTGCCAGCAGTCCAAACAGGGTGGGGGGCTACGAGCAGTACTTC. Translated: CASSPNRVGGYEQYF.

This clone appeared a single time. The gene calls are TRBV14 and TRBJ2-3; weak D call: TRBD2 (6 bases). Trimming took off 1 base at V and 1 base at J, with 12 bases between the two ends. The CDR3 loop spans 16 amino acids. Germline CDR1 SGHDN, CDR2 FVKESK. The CDR3 protein is CASSQGVASGTDTQYF. In DNA, the CDR3 is TGTGCCAGCAGCCAAGGGGTGGCTAGCGGCACAGATACGCAGTATTTT.

The chain carries TRBV5-1 and TRBJ2-2; TRBD2 matches at 8 bases. Germline CDR1 reads SGHRS; CDR2 reads YFSETQ. The length of the CDR3 is 17 residues. The junction had 9 bases not matched to a gene; V was cut back by 4 bases and J by 1 base. The DNA of the CDR3 is TGCGCCAGCAGCAGAAGTCCCAGCGGGGGGAACACCGGGGAGCTGTTTTTT. Translation: CASSRSPSGGNTGELFF.

The V gene is TRBV21-1, the J gene TRBJ1-1; TRBD1, as called in the table, went unchecked against the DNA. TRBV21-1 represents a pseudogene. The CDR3 covers 13 residues. The DNA for the CDR3 is TGTGCCAGCAGCAAACCAGGCCAGGATGAAGCTTTCTTT. It translates to CASSKPGQDEAFF.

The genes are TRBV19 and TRBJ1-5; 9 positions match TRBD1. CDR3 size: 18 residues. CDR1 is LNHDA, CDR2 SQIVND, per germline (reference sequence). Unmatched junction bases numbered 12, after V lost 6 bases and J lost 0 bases. The CDR3 DNA sequence: TGTGCCAGTAGCCCCTTGGGACAGGGAACTTATAGCAATCAGCCCCAGCATTTT. Translated, it gives CASSPLGQGTYSNQPQHF. Full variable domain (remainder filled in from reference TRBV19 and TRBJ1-5): DGGITQSPKYLFRKEGQNVTLSCEQNLNHDAMYWYRQDPGQGLRLIYYSQIVNDFQKGDIAEGYSVSREKKESFPLTVTSAQKNPTAFYLCASSPLGQGTYSNQPQHFGDGTRLSIL.

The chain uses TRBV21-1 and TRBJ2-7; the DNA was not used to check the table's D call, TRBD2. TRBV21-1 is deemed a pseudogene. The CDR3 runs to 15 residues. The CDR3 here is CASSSPGGRVCEQYF. The CDR3 DNA sequence: TGTGCCAGCAGCAGCCCCGGGGGGAGGGTCTGCGAGCAGTACTTC.

This rearrangement joins TRBV7-8 to TRBJ2-7, with D tentatively TRBD2 (6 bases). From germline, CDR1 is SGHVS and CDR2 FQNEAQ. V shed 1 base and J shed 3 bases, with 10 bases lying between them. This CDR3 region has 14 residues. In nucleotides, the CDR3 is TGTGCCAGCAGCTTAGGGACTATTTACTACGAGCAGTACTTC. Its translation: CASSLGTIYYEQYF. Supplemented by reference TRBV7-8 and TRBJ2-7, the full variable domain reads GAGVSQSPRYKVAKRGQDVALRCDPISGHVSLFWYQQALGQGPEFLTYFQNEAQLDKSGLPSDRFFAERPEGSVSTLKIQRTQQEDSAVYLCASSLGTIYYEQYFGPGTRLTVT.

V usage is TRBV28 and J usage is TRBJ1-2, with TRBD1 matching over 8 bases. Germline trimming cut 10 bases from V and 4 bases from J; bases unmatched to any gene: 11. The germline gives CDR1 MDHEN, CDR2 SYDVKM. The length of the CDR3 is 14 residues. CDR3 nucleotide sequence: TGTGCCATTTCACAGACAGGGGTTCTCTATGGCTACACCTTC. Its translation: CAISQTGVLYGYTF.

This chain joins TRBV29-1 and TRBJ2-1, with unresolved D. Trimming shortened V by 6 bases and J by 2 bases, and 14 bases separated the two germline ends. The CDR3 sequence is 14 residues long. CDR1 and CDR2 (germline): SQVTM, ANQGSEA. In DNA form, the CDR3 reads TGCAGCGTGTTAGGGTCGGGCCCCTACAATGAGCAGTTCTTC. Translation gives CSVLGSGPYNEQFF.

J is TRBJ2-4 and V is TRBV6-5; 10 bases map to TRBD1. Germline CDR1 MNHEY, CDR2 SVGAGI. This CDR3 spans 16 amino acids. V gave up 2 bases and J gave up 2 bases; unmatched junction bases: 3. The chain's CDR3 is CASSYQTGGSKNIQYF. The CDR3, as DNA: TGTGCCAGCAGTTACCAGACAGGGGGCTCCAAAAACATTCAGTACTTC.